These T cell receptor beta chains were read from a single sample in a study of Tregs in tolerant kidney transplant recipients. Measured with immunoSEQ multiplex PCR; TCRdb has only the in-frame clones, and not every one. The sample includes roughly 86,000 clones, 93% of them seen just once. Sequenced material: CD4+ T cells from blood (PBMCs), taken 12 months after the transplant. The origin of the receptors is a human patient who received a combined kidney and bone marrow transplant. Some T cells may be graft donor cells. Both conserved end residues are part of each CDR3. The D gene is left open where the match is weak.

v_gene	d_gene	j_gene	CDR3nt	CDR3aa
TRBV9	NA	TRBJ1-5	TGTGCCAGCAGCGTAGCGGGAGTTGGCAATCAGCCCCAGCATTTT	CASSVAGVGNQPQHF
TRBV7-8	TRBD1	TRBJ2-7	TGTGCCAGCAGGGGGACAGGGAGATCAATTCGCGAGCAGTACTTC	CASRGTGRSIREQYF
TRBV6-6	NA	TRBJ2-1	TGTGCCAGCAGGGGAGAGATGTACAATGAGCAGTTCTTC	CASRGEMYNEQFF
TRBV7-2	NA	TRBJ2-7	TGTGCCAGCAGCTCGCCGGGACTGCCCTACGAGCAGTACTTC	CASSSPGLPYEQYF
TRBV28	NA	TRBJ1-2	TGTGCCAGCAGTTTTTCCCCCTGGAGTAACTATGGCTACACCTTC	CASSFSPWSNYGYTF
TRBV4-2	TRBD2	TRBJ2-1	TGTGCCAGCAGCCAGGGACTAGCGGGACCGGAGCAGTTCTTC	CASSQGLAGPEQFF
TRBV10-3	NA	TRBJ1-4	TGTGCCATCAGTGAGTATCCGGGGATATCGGAAAAACTGTTTTTT	CAISEYPGISEKLFF
TRBV30	NA	TRBJ2-3	TGTGCCTGGAGTCAGGATACGCAGTATTTT	CAWSQDTQYF
TRBV9	TRBD2	TRBJ2-3	TGTGCCAGCAGCGTAGCGGCTAGCGGGGGGGCCGTGAGCACAGATACGCAGTATTTT	CASSVAASGGAVSTDTQYF
TRBV7-3	NA	TRBJ1-5	TGTGCCAGCAGCTTAACCGGCAGGGCAAATCAGCCCCAGCATTTT	CASSLTGRANQPQHF
TRBV5-4	TRBD1	TRBJ1-6	TGTGCCAGCAGCATGGGACAGAGCGATAATTCACCCCTCCACTTT	CASSMGQSDNSPLHF